This T cell receptor beta chain derives from a study of regulatory T cells in long-lasting Graves disease. Study at large: Graves' patients who were just diagnosed had used antithyroid drugs for under 3 months.

Study-wide results and caveats: More public clonotypes were shared by persistent patients (2,741) than by new patients (about 970).

This CDR3 is built from 12 residues. Notes on this clonotype: What it recognizes is unknown. The germline gene is not matched at one end of the junction; a read error may be the cause.

Combining iRepertoire HTBI primers with Arm-PCR of CDR3 regions, the authors built TCR beta libraries. As processed by the authors: Across samples, 60 or so TRBV and 12 to 15 TRBJ segments were found. A single record per CDR3 protein comes from TCRdb applying MiXCR to the multiplex PCR reads. TCRdb, not the original authors, processed these V and J calls. The sample contains 300,000 to 450,000 distinct CDR3 sequences, roughly a sixth of which appear only once. Time point denoted: newly diagnosed GD, antithyroid drugs for less than 3 months. Construction of the TCR library relied on RNA isolated from PBMCs.

This receptor was taken from a female donor with Graves disease. The gene calls are TRBV12-3 or TRBV12-4 and TRBJ1-1, with D hard to call. The sequencing here drew on peripheral blood mononuclear cells (PBMCs), taken at new diagnosis, from a patient treated with antithyroid drugs. Written as DNA, the CDR3 is TGTGCCAGCAGTTACCCCAACACTGAAGCTTCCTTT. Encoded protein: CASSYPNTEASF.